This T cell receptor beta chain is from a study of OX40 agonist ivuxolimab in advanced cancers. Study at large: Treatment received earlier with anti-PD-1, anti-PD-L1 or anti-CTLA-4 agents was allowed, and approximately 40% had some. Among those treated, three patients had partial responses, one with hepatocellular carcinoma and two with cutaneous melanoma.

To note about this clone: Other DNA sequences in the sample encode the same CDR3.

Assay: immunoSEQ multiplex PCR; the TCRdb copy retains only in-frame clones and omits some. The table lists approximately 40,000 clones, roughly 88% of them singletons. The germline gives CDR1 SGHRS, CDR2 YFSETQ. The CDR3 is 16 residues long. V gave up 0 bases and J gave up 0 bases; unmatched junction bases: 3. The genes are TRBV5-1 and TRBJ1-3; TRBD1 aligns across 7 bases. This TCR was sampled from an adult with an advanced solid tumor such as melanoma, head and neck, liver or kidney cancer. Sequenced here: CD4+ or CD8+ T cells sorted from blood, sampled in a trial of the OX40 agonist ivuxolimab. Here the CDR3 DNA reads TGCGCCAGCAGCTTGGGGACAGGTACCTCTGGAAACACCATATATTTT. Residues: CASSLGTGTSGNTIYF.